A selection of T cell receptor beta chains follows, all from one sample in a study of T cell responses to AZD1222 COVID-19 vaccine. The assay was immunoSEQ multiplex PCR, and TCRdb's table has in-frame clones only and misses some. The repertoire holds more than 100,000 clones, with 89% as singletons. The sequencing here drew on peripheral blood, taken on day 0 of AZD1222 vaccination. Receptors were obtained from an adult in good health. CDR3s include the opening cysteine and the closing phenylalanine or tryptophan. A D gene is named only where the DNA matches it firmly. Size tells how often a clone was seen (once, few, many) or the class of an expanded clone, and some rows leave it out.

V gene	D gene	clone size	J gene	CDR3 protein	CDR3 DNA
TRBV10-3	TRBD1	NA	TRBJ1-5	CAISGTGAGSQHF	TGTGCCATCAGTGGGACAGGGGCAGGGTCCCAGCATTTT
TRBV4-1	NA	NA	TRBJ1-1	CASSPGDTEAFF	TGCGCCAGCAGCCCGGGAGACACCGAAGCTTTCTTT
TRBV5-3	NA	NA	TRBJ1-1	CARSLCPAEGGGTEAFF	TGTGCCAGAAGCTTGTGTCCGGCAGAGGGAGGTGGCACTGAAGCTTTCTTT
TRBV5-1	NA	NA	TRBJ2-7	CASGTSTGSYEQYF	TGCGCCAGCGGCACTAGTACTGGCTCCTACGAGCAGTACTTC
TRBV9	NA	NA	TRBJ2-1	CASSVGQGFYNEQFF	TGTGCCAGCAGCGTAGGCCAGGGCTTTTACAATGAGCAGTTCTTC
TRBV4-1	NA	NA	TRBJ2-7	CASSHPGTVSYEQYF	TGCGCCAGCAGCCATCCCGGGACGGTCTCCTACGAGCAGTACTTC
TRBV29-1	NA	NA	TRBJ1-2	CSVGGRGDANYGYTF	TGCAGCGTTGGGGGAAGGGGTGACGCTAACTATGGCTACACCTTC
TRBV27	TRBD1	NA	TRBJ1-6	CASSPGTGFNNSPLHF	TGTGCCAGCAGTCCAGGGACAGGGTTTAATAATTCACCCCTCCACTTT
TRBV5-1	TRBD1	NA	TRBJ2-3	CASSPSTGGETDTQYF	TGCGCCAGCAGCCCCAGTACAGGGGGTGAGACAGATACGCAGTATTTT
TRBV2	NA	few	TRBJ2-3	CASSEVGAYTDTQYF	TGTGCCAGCAGTGAGGTGGGGGCTTACACAGATACGCAGTATTTT
TRBV6-1	NA	NA	TRBJ2-1	CASSETGSNEQFF	TGTGCCAGCAGTGAAACAGGGTCCAATGAGCAGTTCTTC
TRBV5-4	NA	NA	TRBJ1-1	CASSLAGEMNTEAFF	TGTGCCAGCAGCTTGGCAGGGGAAATGAACACTGAAGCTTTCTTT
TRBV2	NA	NA	TRBJ1-1	CASGPDRNTEAFF	TGTGCCAGCGGACCAGACAGGAACACTGAAGCTTTCTTT
TRBV2	NA	NA	TRBJ1-2	CASSVDYWYGYTF	TGTGCCAGCAGTGTGGATTATTGGTATGGCTACACCTTC
TRBV6-5	NA	NA	TRBJ2-6	CASRVWNSGANVLTF	TGTGCCAGCAGGGTCTGGAATTCTGGGGCCAACGTCCTGACTTTC
TRBV2	TRBD1	NA	TRBJ2-7	CASPKGGQPYEQYF	TGTGCCAGCCCAAAAGGGGGACAGCCTTACGAGCAGTACTTC